One sample yielded the 2 T cell receptor beta chains listed below, sequenced in a study of vaccination and CD4 T cells after COVID-19. Sequenced with the Oncomine TCR Beta short-read assay was DNA taken from cultured CD4+ T cells. TCRdb reanalysed the PCR reads using MiXCR and keeps one entry per CDR3 protein. The sample records under 20,000 distinct CDR3 sequences, approximately 33% being singletons. The treatment is: roughly 11-day PBMC culture with coronavirus spike peptide pools or control peptides (ViraFEST assay). Their recognized antigens are unknown. Sequencing was performed on cultured CD4+ T cells from blood. The receptors were gathered from a human donor with COVID-19.

Sample share makes this clonotype large. The rearrangement joins TRBV7-2 to TRBJ1-5, with a possible D match to TRBD1 (6 bases). V lost 2 bases, J lost 2 bases, and 16 bases lay in between. The CDR3 loop spans 17 amino acids. Germline lookup yields CDR1 SGHTA and CDR2 FQGNSA. The CDR3: CASSLRAAGDGNQPQHF. CDR3 in DNA: TGTGCCAGCAGCTTACGCGCGGCAGGGGATGGCAATCAGCCCCAGCATTTT.

This rearrangement joins TRBV28 to TRBJ2-1, with D perhaps matching TRBD1 or TRBD2 (6 bases each). This CDR3 spans 14 amino acids. Germline lookup yields CDR1 MDHEN and CDR2 SYDVKM. Trimming pared 7 bases from V and 2 bases from J, leaving 12 bases between. The CDR3 loop reads CASTLGGPYNEQFF. CDR3 DNA sequence: TGTGCCAGCACATTGGGGGGCCCCTACAATGAGCAGTTCTTC. The full variable domain, with the rest looked up from reference TRBV28 and TRBJ2-1, is DVKVTQSSRYLVKRTGEKVFLECVQDMDHENMFWYRQDPGLGLRLIYFSYDVKMKEKGDIPEGYSVSREKKERFSLILESASTNQTSMYLCASTLGGPYNEQFFGPGTRLTVL.